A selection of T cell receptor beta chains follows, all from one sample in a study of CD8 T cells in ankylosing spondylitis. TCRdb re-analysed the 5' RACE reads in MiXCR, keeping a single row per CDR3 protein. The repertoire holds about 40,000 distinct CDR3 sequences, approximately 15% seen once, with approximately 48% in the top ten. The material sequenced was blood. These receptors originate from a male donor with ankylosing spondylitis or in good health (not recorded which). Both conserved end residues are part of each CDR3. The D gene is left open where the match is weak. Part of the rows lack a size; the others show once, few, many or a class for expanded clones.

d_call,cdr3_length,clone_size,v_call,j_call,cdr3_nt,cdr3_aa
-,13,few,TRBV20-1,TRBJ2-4,TGCAGTGCTAGGGAGGTGACCAAAAACATTCAGTACTTC,CSAREVTKNIQYF
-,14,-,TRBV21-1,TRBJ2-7,TGTGCCAGCACCCAGAGCGGGAGTGAGTACGAGCAGTACTTC,CASTQSGSEYEQYF
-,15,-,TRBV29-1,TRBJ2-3,TGCAGCGTTGAGGAGCGCCGGAGTGCCACAGATACGCAGTATTTT,CSVEERRSATDTQYF
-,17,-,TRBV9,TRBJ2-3,TGTGCCAGCAGCGTAGGAATCGGTAGCGGTCGCACAGATACGCAGTATTTT,CASSVGIGSGRTDTQYF
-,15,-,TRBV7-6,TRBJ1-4,TGTGCCAGCAGCTTAGGAGCGGGGAACGGTGAAAAACTGTTTTTT,CASSLGAGNGEKLFF
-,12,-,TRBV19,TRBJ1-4,TGTGCCAGTAGTATTGGAGTGACCCGGCTGTTTTTT,CASSIGVTRLFF
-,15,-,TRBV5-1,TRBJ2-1,TGCGCCAGCAGCTTGATTCGCGGGGATTACAATGAGCAGTTCTTC,CASSLIRGDYNEQFF
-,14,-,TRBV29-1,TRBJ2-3,TGCAGCGTTGCTGGGACGGAAAGCACAGATACGCAGTATTTT,CSVAGTESTDTQYF
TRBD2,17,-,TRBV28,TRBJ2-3,TGTGCCAGCACCACCCGACTAGCGGGAGGTGGCACAGATACGCAGTATTTT,CASTTRLAGGGTDTQYF
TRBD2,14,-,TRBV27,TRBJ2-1,TGTGCCAGCAATAGACTAGCGGGAGAAGATGAGCAGTTCTTC,CASNRLAGEDEQFF